The sequence of this TCR beta chain was determined in a study of T-cell memory formation after mild COVID-19. Germline CDR1 MGHRA, CDR2 YSYEKL. J lost 1 base, V lost 5 bases, and 21 bases had no gene match. The CDR3 sequence is 20 residues long. In TCRdb, the 5' RACE reads were re-called with MiXCR into one record per CDR3 protein. The repertoire has 350,000 to 450,000 distinct CDR3 sequences, over 25% of them found once; the top ten carry approximately 13%. The sample holds a few counts of this clonotype. The origin of this receptor is an adult woman who had mild COVID-19 (a few samples of this study predate the infection). Cell type and time point are not known. The chain carries TRBV4-1 and TRBJ2-5; 8 positions match TRBD1. The specimen sequenced was PBMCs or a T cell subset sorted from them (not recorded which). The CDR3 protein is CASSTPGGMMGTGSQETQYF. The DNA for the CDR3 is TGCGCCAGCAGCACCCCCGGTGGTATGATGGGGACAGGCTCCCAAGAGACCCAGTACTTC.